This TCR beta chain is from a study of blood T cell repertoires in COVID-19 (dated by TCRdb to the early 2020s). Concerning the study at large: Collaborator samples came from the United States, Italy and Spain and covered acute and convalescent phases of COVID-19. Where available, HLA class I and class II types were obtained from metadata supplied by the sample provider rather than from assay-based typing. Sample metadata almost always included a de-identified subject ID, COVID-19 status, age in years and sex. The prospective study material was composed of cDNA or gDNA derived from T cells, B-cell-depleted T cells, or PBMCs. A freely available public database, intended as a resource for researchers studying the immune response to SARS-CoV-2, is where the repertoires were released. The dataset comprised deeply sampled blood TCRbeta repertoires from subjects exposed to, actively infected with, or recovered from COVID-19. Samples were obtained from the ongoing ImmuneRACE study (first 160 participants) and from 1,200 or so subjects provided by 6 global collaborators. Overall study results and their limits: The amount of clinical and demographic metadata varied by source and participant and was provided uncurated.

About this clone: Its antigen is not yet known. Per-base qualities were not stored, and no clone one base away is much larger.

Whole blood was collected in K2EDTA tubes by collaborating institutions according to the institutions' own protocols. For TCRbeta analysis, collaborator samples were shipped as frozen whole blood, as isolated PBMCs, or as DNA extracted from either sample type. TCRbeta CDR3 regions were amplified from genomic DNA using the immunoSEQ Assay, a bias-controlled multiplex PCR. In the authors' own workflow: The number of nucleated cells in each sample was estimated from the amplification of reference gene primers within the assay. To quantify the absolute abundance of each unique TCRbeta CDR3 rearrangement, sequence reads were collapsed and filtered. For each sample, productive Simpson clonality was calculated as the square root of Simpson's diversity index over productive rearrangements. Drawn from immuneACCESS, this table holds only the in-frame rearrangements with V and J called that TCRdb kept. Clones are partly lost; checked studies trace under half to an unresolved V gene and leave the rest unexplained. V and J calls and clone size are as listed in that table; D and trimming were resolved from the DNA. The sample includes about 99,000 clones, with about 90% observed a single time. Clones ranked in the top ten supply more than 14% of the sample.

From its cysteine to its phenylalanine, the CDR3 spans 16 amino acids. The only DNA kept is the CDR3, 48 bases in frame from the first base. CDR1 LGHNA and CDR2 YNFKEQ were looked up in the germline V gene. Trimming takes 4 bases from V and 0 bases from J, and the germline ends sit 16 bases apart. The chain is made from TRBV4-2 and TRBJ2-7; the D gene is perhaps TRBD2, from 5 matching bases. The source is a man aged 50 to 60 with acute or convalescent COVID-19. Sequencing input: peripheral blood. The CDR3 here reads CASSPNQAASSYEQYF. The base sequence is TGTGCCAGCAGCCCCAATCAAGCGGCGAGCTCCTACGAGCAGTACTTC.